This TCR beta chain was sequenced during a study of T-cell reconstitution after alpha-beta-depleted transplantation in children (dated by TCRdb to about 2016). Study-wide context: Using TCR repertoire profiling, the study followed T-cell immune reconstitution in a quantitative way in children after TCRalphabeta/CD19-depleted allogeneic hematopoietic cell transplantation.

Between the V and J ends, shortened by 2 bases and 4 bases respectively, the junction contains 23 bases. Including the terminal cysteine and phenylalanine, the CDR3 comprises 18 residues. Only the CDR3 region is kept as DNA, spanning 54 bases read in frame from base 1. CDR1 LGHDT and CDR2 YNNKEL were looked up in the germline V gene (reference sequence). About this clonotype itself: Its binding antigen is unknown. Base qualities are not recorded, but no much larger clone differs from it by a single base.

The library was generated by PCR. Sequenced on an Illumina HiSeq 2500. TCR libraries were prepared with molecular barcoding, using unique molecular identifiers to normalize TCRbeta repertoire quantification. Using fastp trimming at Q25 and MiXCR clonotype assembly, TCRdb reanalyzed the public sequencing data and kept in-frame beta chains. CDR3 protein duplicates are merged, each entry listing the most common genes and DNA. This sample is represented by a few hundred thousand distinct CDR3 sequences; about a tenth of them were singletons. Jointly, the top ten make up 2% to 3% of the sample. The receptor was isolated from a human donor who donated a stem cell graft to a child with acute lymphoblastic leukemia. The chain couples TRBV3-1 to TRBJ1-2; tentative D gene TRBD1, with 6 bases matching. The sequencing used PBMCs from the stem cell graft donor, collected from the stem cell graft. The DNA is as follows: TGTGCCAGCAGCCAATACGGGGGCAGTCTCAGTGGGCTCTATGGCTACACCTTC. Protein translation: CASSQYGGSLSGLYGYTF.